The present entry profiles one T cell receptor beta chain with its context. The repertoire was sequenced with immunoSEQ multiplex PCR; TCRdb's copy has only in-frame clones and lacks some. The data hold fewer than 150,000 clones, with 80% to 85% observed a single time. These data originate in a study of blood T cell repertoires in COVID-19. Study-wide background: Some COVID-19 samples were acute and others convalescent; all came from the United States, Italy and Spain. Sources were T cells, B-cell-depleted T cells, or PBMCs; the material itself was cDNA or gDNA.

This clonotype was sampled from a human donor in a cohort sampled during active COVID-19. Sequencing was carried out using peripheral blood.

This CDR3 reads CASRVMQGGETQYF. CDR3 nucleotides: TGTGCCAGCCGGGTAATGCAGGGTGGAGAGACCCAGTACTTC. The chain couples TRBV6-6 to TRBJ2-5, with D perhaps matching TRBD1 (5 bases). Germline values: CDR1 MNHNY, CDR2 SVGAGI (reference sequence). Between the trimmed V and J ends, which lost 8 bases and 4 bases, there was a span of 17 bases. The CDR3 contains 14 residues.